This T cell receptor beta chain stems from a study of control samples from healthy donors and cancer patients. J was trimmed by 4 bases and V by 4 bases; bases with no gene match: 13. In germline, CDR1 is SGHNT, CDR2 YENEEA. The CDR3 totals 18 residues. This clone was seen only once. Libraries were prepared by immunoSEQ multiplex PCR; TCRdb keeps only in-frame clonotypes and omits some of them. The sample comprises 140,000 or so clones, about nine tenths of which are singletons, and less than 5.5% rests with the top ten. This TCR derives from a man under 40 in good health. Sequenced sample: blood. The chain employs TRBV11-3 and TRBJ2-7; TRBD2 matches at 13 bases. This chain's CDR3 is CASSSRETSGRALYEQYF. CDR3 in DNA: TGTGCCAGCAGCTCTAGAGAAACTAGCGGGAGGGCCTTATACGAGCAGTACTTC.